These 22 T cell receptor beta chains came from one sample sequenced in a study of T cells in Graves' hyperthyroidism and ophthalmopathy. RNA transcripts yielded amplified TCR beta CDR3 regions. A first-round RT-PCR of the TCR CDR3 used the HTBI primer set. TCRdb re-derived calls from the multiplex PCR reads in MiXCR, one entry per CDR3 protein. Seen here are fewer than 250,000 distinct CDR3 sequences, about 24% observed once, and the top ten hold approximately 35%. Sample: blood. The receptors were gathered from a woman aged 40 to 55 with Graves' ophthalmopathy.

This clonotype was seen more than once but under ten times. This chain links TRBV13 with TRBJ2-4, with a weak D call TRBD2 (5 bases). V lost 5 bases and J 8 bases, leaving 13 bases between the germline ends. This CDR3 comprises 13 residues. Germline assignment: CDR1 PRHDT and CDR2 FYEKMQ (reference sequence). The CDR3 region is CASSPQREDIQYF. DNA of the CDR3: TGTGCCAGCAGCCCTCAGAGGGAAGACATTCAGTACTTC.

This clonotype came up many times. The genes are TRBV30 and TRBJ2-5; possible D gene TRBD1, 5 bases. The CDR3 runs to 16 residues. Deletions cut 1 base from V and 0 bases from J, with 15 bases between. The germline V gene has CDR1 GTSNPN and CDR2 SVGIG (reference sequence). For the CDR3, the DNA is TGTGCCTGGAGTGCCGCCAACCAGGGTTACCAAGAGACCCAGTACTTC. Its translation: CAWSAANQGYQETQYF.

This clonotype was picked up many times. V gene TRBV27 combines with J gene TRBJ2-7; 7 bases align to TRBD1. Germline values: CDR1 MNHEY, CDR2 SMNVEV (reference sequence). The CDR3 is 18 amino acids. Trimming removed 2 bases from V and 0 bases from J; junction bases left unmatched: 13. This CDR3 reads CASSLTPSDRRSSYEQYF. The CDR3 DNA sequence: TGTGCCAGCAGTTTAACCCCTTCGGACAGGAGGAGCTCCTACGAGCAGTACTTC.

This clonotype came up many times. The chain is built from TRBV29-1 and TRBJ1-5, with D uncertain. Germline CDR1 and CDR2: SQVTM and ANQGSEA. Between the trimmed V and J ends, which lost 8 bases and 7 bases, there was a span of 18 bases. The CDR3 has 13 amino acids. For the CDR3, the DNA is TGCAGCCCACCGGGGTCCCAAGGGCAGCCCCAGCATTTT. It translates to CSPPGSQGQPQHF.

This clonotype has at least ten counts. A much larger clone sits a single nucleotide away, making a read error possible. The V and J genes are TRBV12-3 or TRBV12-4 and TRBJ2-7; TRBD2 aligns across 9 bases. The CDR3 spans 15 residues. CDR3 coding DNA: TGTGCCAGCGGTTTAGTGGCGGGAGGGCCTGTCGAGCAGTACTTC. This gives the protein CASGLVAGGPVEQYF.

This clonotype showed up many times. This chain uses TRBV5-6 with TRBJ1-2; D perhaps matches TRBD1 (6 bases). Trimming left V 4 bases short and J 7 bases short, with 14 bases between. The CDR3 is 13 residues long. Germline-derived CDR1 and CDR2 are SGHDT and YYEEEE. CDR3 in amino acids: CASSHSGGGGYTF. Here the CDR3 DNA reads TGTGCCAGCAGCCATTCTGGAGGGGGTGGCTACACCTTC.

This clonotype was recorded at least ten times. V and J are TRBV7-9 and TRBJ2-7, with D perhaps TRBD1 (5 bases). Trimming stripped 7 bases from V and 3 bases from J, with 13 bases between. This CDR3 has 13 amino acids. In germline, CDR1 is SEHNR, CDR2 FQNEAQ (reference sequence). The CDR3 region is CASNPPGIYEQYF. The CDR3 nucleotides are TGTGCCAGCAATCCACCAGGGATCTACGAGCAGTACTTC.

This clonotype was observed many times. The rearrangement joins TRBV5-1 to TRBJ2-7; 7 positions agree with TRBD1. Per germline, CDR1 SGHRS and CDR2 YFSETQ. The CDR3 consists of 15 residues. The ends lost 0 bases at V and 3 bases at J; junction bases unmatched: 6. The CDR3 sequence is CASSLAPGQIYEQYF. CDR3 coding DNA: TGCGCCAGCAGCTTGGCCCCGGGACAGATCTACGAGCAGTACTTC.

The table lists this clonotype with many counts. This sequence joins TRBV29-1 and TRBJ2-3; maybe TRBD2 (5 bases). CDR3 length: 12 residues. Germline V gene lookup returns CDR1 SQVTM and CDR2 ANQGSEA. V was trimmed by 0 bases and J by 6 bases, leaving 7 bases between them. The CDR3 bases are TGCAGCGTTGAAGATCCGGGGGATACGCAGTATTTT. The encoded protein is CSVEDPGDTQYF.

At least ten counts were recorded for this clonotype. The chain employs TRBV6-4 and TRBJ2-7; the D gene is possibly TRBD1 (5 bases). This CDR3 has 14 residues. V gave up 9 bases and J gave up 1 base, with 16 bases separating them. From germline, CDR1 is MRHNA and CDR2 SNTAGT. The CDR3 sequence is CARGNRTSSYEQYF. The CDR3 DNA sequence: TGTGCCAGGGGGAACAGGACATCGTCCTACGAGCAGTACTTC.

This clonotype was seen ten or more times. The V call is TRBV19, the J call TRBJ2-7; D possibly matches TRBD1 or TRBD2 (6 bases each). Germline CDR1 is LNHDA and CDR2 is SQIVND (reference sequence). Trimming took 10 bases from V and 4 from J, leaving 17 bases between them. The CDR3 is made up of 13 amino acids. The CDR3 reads CATSRGPMYEQYF. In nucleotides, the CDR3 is TGTGCCACCAGCCGGGGGCCTATGTACGAGCAGTACTTC.

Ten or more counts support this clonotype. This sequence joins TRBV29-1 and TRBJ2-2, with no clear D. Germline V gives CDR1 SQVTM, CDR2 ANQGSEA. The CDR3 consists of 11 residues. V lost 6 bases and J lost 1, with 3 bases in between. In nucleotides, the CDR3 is TGCAGCGTCCAGAACACCGGGGAGCTGTTTTTT. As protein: CSVQNTGELFF.

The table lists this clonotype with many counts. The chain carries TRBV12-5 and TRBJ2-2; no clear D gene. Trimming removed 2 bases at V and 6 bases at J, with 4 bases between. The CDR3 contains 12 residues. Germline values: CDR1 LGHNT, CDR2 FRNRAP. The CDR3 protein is CASGLFAGELFF. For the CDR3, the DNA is TGTGCTAGTGGTTTGTTTGCCGGGGAGCTGTTTTTT.

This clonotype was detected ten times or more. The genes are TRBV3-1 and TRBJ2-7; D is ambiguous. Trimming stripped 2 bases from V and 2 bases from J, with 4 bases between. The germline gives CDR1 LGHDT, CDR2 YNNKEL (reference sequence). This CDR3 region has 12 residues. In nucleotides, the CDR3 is TGTGCCAGCAGCCAACCCCCCTACGAGCAGTACTTC. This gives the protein CASSQPPYEQYF.

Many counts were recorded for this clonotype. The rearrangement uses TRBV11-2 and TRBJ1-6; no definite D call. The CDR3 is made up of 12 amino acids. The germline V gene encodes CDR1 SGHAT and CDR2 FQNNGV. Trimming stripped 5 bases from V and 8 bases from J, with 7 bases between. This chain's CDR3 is CASSRYDSPLHF. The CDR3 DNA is TGTGCCAGCAGCCGTTACGATTCACCCCTCCACTTT.

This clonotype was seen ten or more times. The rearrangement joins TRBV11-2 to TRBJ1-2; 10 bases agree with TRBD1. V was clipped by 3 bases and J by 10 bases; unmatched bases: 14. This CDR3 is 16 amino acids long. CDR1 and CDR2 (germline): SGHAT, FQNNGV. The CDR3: CASSLGDRGRLSDYTF. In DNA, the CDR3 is TGTGCCAGCAGCTTGGGTGACAGGGGGCGTCTCTCGGACTACACCTTC.

CDR3 bases: TGTGCCAGCAGCCCCCGAGAATCTGGTGAAGCTTTCTTT. As protein: CASSPRESGEAFF. The chain links TRBV5-8 to TRBJ1-1; D ambiguous. The CDR3 is 13 residues long. Trimming stripped 4 bases from V and 7 bases from J, with 14 bases between. The germline V gene encodes CDR1 SGHTS and CDR2 YDEGEE.

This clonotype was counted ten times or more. The CDR3 loop reads CASSLETPGLAGNTGELFF. CDR3 nucleotide sequence: TGTGCCAGCAGCTTAGAGACACCGGGACTAGCGGGAAACACCGGGGAGCTGTTTTTT. The rearrangement uses TRBV13 and TRBJ2-2; 13 bases map to TRBD2. The CDR3 totals 19 residues. Trimming removed 1 base from V and 2 bases from J; junction bases left unmatched: 7. Looked up from germline, CDR1 is PRHDT and CDR2 is FYEKMQ (reference sequence). Full variable domain (remainder filled in from reference TRBV13 and TRBJ2-2): AAGVIQSPRHLIKEKRETATLKCYPIPRHDTVYWYQQGPGQDPQFLISFYEKMQSDKGSIPDRFSAQQFSDYHSELNMSSLELGDSALYFCASSLETPGLAGNTGELFFGEGSRLTVL.

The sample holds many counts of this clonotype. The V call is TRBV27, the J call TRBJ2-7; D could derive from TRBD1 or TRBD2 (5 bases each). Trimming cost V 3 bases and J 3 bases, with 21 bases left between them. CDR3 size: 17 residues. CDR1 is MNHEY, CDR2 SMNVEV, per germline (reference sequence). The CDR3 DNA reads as TGTGCCAGCAGTTTTGTTCTTGGCTCAAGGGGAGTCTACGAGCAGTACTTC. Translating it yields CASSFVLGSRGVYEQYF.

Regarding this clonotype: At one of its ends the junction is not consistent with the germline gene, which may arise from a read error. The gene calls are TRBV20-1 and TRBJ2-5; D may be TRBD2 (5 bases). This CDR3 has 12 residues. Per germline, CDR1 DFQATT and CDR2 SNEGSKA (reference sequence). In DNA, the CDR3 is TGCAGTGCGGCACAGCATGGGGAGACCCCGTACTTC. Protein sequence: CSAAQHGETPYF.

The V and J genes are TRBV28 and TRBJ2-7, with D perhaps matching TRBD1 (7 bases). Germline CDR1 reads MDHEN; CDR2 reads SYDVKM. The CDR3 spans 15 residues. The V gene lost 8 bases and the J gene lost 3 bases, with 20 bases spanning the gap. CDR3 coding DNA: TGTGCCAGCGTCACCTCCGGGGGACAGCACTACGAGCAGTACTTC. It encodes CASVTSGGQHYEQYF.

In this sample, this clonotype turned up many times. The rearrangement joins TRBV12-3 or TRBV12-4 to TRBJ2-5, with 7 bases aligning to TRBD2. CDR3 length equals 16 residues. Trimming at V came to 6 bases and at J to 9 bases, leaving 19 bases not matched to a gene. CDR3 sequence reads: CASSSGEGIPVLAQYF. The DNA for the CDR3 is TGTGCCAGCAGCTCTGGGGAGGGAATCCCCGTCTTGGCCCAGTACTTC.